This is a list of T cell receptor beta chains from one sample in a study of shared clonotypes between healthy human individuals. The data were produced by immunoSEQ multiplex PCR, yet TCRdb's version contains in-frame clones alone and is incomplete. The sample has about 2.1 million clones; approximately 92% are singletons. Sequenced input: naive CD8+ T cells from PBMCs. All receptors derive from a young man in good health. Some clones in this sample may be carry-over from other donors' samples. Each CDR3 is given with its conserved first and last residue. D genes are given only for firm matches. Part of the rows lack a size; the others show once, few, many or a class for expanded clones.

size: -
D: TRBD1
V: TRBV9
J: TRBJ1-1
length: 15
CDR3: CASSEQQGAGTEAFF
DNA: TGTGCCAGCAGCGAACAACAGGGGGCAGGCACTGAAGCTTTCTTT

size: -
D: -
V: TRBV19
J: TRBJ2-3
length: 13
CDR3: CASSMFSTDTQYF
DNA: TGTGCCAGTAGTATGTTCTCCACAGATACGCAGTATTTT

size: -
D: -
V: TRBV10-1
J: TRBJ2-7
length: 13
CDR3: CASIREISYEQYF
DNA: TGCGCCAGCATCCGGGAGATCTCCTACGAGCAGTACTTC

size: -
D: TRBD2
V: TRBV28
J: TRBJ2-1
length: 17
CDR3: CASSLFGVTSGSNEQFF
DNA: TGTGCCAGCAGTTTATTCGGCGTCACTAGCGGGAGCAATGAGCAGTTCTTC

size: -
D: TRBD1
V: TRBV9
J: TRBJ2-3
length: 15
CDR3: CASSVGDRVPDTQYF
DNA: TGTGCCAGCAGCGTAGGGGACAGGGTCCCAGATACGCAGTATTTT

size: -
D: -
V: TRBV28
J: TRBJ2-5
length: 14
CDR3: CASSYLSSTETQYF
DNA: TGTGCCAGCAGTTATCTATCTAGTACAGAGACCCAGTACTTC

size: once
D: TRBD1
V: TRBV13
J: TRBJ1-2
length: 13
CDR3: CASSADRVNGYTF
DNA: TGTGCCAGCAGCGCCGACAGGGTGAATGGCTACACCTTC

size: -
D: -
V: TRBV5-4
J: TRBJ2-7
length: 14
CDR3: CASSLAASSYEQYF
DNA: TGTGCCAGCAGCTTAGCGGCGAGCTCCTACGAGCAGTACTTC

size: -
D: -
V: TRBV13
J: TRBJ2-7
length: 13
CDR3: CASGLAGDYEQYF
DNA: TGTGCCAGCGGGCTCGCCGGGGACTACGAGCAGTACTTC

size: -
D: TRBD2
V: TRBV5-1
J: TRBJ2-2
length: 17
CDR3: CASSSPFRLAAPGELFF
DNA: TGCGCCAGCAGCTCTCCGTTCAGACTAGCGGCGCCCGGGGAGCTGTTTTTT

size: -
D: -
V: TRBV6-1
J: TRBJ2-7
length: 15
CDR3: CASSEAPLVAREQYF
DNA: TGTGCCAGCAGTGAAGCCCCTTTAGTAGCGCGCGAGCAGTACTTC

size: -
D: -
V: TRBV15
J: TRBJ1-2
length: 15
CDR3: CATSTGGMPTYGYTF
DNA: TGTGCCACCAGCACCGGGGGGATGCCGACCTATGGCTACACCTTC

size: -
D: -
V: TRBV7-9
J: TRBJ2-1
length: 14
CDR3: CASSPRGQNNEQFF
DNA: TGTGCCAGCAGCCCACGCGGGCAGAACAATGAGCAGTTCTTC

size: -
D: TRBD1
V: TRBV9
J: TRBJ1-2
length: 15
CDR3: CASSVGMTGRYGYTF
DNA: TGTGCCAGCAGCGTAGGGATGACAGGGCGATATGGCTACACCTTC

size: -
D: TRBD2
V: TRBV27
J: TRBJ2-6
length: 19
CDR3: CASSSYSGRETVGANVLTF
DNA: TGTGCCAGCAGTTCTTATAGCGGGAGGGAGACGGTGGGGGCCAACGTCCTGACTTTC

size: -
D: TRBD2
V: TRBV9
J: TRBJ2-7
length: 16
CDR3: CASSPLLAGGPGEQYF
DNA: TGTGCCAGCAGCCCTCTACTAGCGGGAGGGCCTGGGGAGCAGTACTTC

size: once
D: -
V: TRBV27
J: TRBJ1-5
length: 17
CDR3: CASGESPGQNSNQPQHF
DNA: TGTGCCAGCGGTGAGTCCCCGGGACAAAATAGCAATCAGCCCCAGCATTTT

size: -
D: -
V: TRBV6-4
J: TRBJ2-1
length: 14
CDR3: CASSDSGGYNEQFF
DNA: TGTGCCAGCAGTGACTCAGGGGGCTACAATGAGCAGTTCTTC

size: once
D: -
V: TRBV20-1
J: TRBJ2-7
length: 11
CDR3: CSASDTYEQYF
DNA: TGCAGTGCTAGCGATACCTACGAGCAGTACTTC

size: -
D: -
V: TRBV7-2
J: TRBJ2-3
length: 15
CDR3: CASSSSAVSPRAQYF
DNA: TGTGCCAGCAGCTCCTCCGCGGTGTCCCCCCGAGCACAGTATTTT

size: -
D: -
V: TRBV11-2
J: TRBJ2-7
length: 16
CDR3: CASSPGGWGIFYEQYF
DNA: TGTGCCAGCAGCCCCGGAGGTTGGGGAATATTCTACGAGCAGTACTTC

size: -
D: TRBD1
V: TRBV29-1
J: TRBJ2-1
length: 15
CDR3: CSVEGQGIRQEEQFF
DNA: TGCAGCGTTGAGGGACAGGGGATTCGACAGGAGGAGCAGTTCTTC

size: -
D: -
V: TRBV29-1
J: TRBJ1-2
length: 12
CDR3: CSVRKGAYGYTF
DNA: TGCAGCGTTCGTAAAGGGGCCTATGGCTACACCTTC

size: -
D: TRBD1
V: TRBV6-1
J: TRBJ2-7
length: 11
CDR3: CATGDSYEQYF
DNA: TGTGCCACCGGGGACAGCTACGAGCAGTACTTC

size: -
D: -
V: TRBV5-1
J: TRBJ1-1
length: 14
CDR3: CASSLTGPHTEAFF
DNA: TGCGCCAGCAGCTTGACAGGGCCGCACACTGAAGCTTTCTTT

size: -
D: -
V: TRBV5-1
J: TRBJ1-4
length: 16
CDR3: CASSLGRAGTNEKLFF
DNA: TGCGCCAGCAGCTTGGGGCGGGCAGGCACTAATGAAAAACTGTTTTTT

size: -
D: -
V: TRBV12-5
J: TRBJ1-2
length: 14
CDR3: CASGLARTDYGYTF
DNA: TGTGCTAGTGGTTTGGCGCGGACAGACTATGGCTACACCTTC

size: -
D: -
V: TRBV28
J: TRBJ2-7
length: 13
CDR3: CASSLPQLYEQYF
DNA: TGTGCCAGCAGTTTACCCCAGCTTTACGAGCAGTACTTC

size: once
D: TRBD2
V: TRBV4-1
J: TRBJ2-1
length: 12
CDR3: CASSHPGLGAFF
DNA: TGCGCCAGCAGCCACCCGGGACTAGGTGCGTTCTTC

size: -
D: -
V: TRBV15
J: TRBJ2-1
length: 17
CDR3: CATSRALSAGSYNEQFF
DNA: TGTGCCACCAGCAGGGCTCTCAGCGCGGGAAGTTACAATGAGCAGTTCTTC

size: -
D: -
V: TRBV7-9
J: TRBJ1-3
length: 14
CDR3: CASSQTSSGNTIYF
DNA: TGTGCCAGCAGCCAAACGTCCTCTGGAAACACCATATATTTT

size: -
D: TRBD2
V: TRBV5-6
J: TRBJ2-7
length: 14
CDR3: CASSLSGSSYEQYF
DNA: TGTGCCAGCAGTCTTAGCGGGAGCTCCTACGAGCAGTACTTC

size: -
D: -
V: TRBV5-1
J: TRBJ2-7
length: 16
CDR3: CASSLADFPRGGEQYF
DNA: TGCGCCAGCAGCTTGGCCGATTTCCCTCGGGGCGGCGAGCAGTACTTC

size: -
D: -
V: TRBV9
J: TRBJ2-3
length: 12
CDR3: CASSARADTQYF
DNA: TGTGCCAGCAGCGCCCGGGCAGATACGCAGTATTTT

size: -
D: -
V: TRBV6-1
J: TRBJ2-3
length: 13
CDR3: CASSDVITDTQYF
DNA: TGTGCCAGCAGTGACGTGATCACAGATACGCAGTATTTT

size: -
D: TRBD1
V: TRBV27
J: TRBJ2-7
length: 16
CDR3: CASSHSPGTASYEQYF
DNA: TGTGCCAGCAGTCACAGCCCCGGGACAGCGTCTTACGAGCAGTACTTC

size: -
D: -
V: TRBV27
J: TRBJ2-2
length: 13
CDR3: CASSLAANGELFF
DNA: TGTGCCAGCAGTTTGGCAGCGAACGGGGAGCTGTTTTTT

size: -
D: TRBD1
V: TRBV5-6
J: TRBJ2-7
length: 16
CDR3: CASSSGQSPSSYEQYF
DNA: TGTGCCAGCAGCTCGGGACAGAGCCCGAGCTCCTACGAGCAGTACTTC

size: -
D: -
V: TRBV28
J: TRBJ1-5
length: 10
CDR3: CASSNQPQHF
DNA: TGTGCCAGCTCTAATCAGCCCCAGCATTTT

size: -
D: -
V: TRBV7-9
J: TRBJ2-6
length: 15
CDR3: CASSKQEAGANVLTF
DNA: TGTGCCAGCAGTAAACAGGAGGCCGGGGCCAACGTCCTGACTTTC

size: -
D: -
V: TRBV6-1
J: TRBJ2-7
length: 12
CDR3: CASIDSGDEQYF
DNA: TGTGCCAGCATAGATTCGGGGGACGAGCAGTACTTC

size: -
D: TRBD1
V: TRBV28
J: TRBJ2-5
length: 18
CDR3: CASSPPRQGAIFQETQYF
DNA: TGTGCCAGCAGTCCCCCCCGACAGGGGGCGATATTCCAAGAGACCCAGTACTTC

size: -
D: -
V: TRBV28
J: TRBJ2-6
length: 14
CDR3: CASEPGSGANVLTF
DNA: TGTGCCAGCGAACCAGGCTCTGGGGCCAACGTCCTGACTTTC

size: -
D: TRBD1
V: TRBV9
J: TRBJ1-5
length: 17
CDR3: CASSPGTGEIVNQPQHF
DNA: TGTGCCAGCAGCCCAGGGACAGGGGAGATAGTCAATCAGCCCCAGCATTTT